Presented here are 5 T cell receptor beta chains from one specimen sequenced in a study of cytomegalovirus exposure and HLA in healthy donors. Primers for the PCR totalled 60 Vbeta and 13 Jbeta. Using immunoSEQ multiplex PCR, the repertoire was profiled, and TCRdb retains in-frame clones only, with some absent. The sample has more than 110,000 clones; almost 80% are singletons. Sequenced material: PBMCs. These receptors originate from a man between 18 and 29 years old in good health and CMV-seronegative.

This clone was observed once. V is TRBV7-8 and J is TRBJ1-6, with a possible D match to TRBD1 (6 bases). The germline V gene encodes CDR1 SGHVS and CDR2 FQNEAQ. The CDR3 sequence is 14 residues long. V gave up 3 bases and J gave up 8 bases, with 11 bases separating them. CDR3 sequence (DNA): TGTGCCAGCAGCTTGGGTGAGGGGGATTCACCCCTCCACTTT. This codes for CASSLGEGDSPLHF.

V is TRBV27 and J is TRBJ2-7; TRBD1 might be the D (5 bases). The CDR3 runs to 15 residues. Germline lookup yields CDR1 MNHEY and CDR2 SMNVEV (reference sequence). V shed 2 bases and J shed 0 bases, with 11 bases lying between them. The CDR3 DNA is TGTGCCAGCAGTTTACTCTCAGGGTCCTCCTACGAGCAGTACTTC. It codes for CASSLLSGSSYEQYF.

The chain links TRBV30 to TRBJ1-2; D is possibly TRBD1 (5 bases). CDR1 is GTSNPN and CDR2 is SVGIG in the germline V gene (reference sequence). The germline V and J ends were trimmed by 4 bases and 4 bases, with 13 bases remaining between them. This CDR3 comprises 13 residues. This CDR3 is CAWMTGGVYGYTF. CDR3 DNA sequence: TGTGCCTGGATGACTGGGGGGGTCTATGGCTACACCTTC. Full variable domain (rest looked up from reference TRBV30 and TRBJ1-2): SQTIHQWPATLVQPVGSPLSLECTVEGTSNPNLYWYRQAAGRGLQLLFYSVGIGQISSEVPQNLSASRPQDRQFILSSKKLLLSDSGFYLCAWMTGGVYGYTFGSGTRLTVV.

This clone was seen a handful of times. The gene calls are TRBV9 and TRBJ2-3; D gene ambiguous. The germline V and J ends were trimmed by 1 base and 2 bases, with 8 bases remaining between them. CDR3 length: 14 amino acids. The germline V gene has CDR1 SGDLS and CDR2 YYNGEE. CDR3 sequence: CASSVQASTDTQYF. CDR3 coding DNA: TGTGCCAGCAGCGTACAGGCGTCCACAGATACGCAGTATTTT.

The chain joins TRBV18 to TRBJ2-3, with TRBD1 identical over 10 bases. After removal of 3 bases from V and 4 bases from J, the junction contained 4 bases not matched to a gene. This CDR3 is 15 amino acids long. The germline gives CDR1 KGHSH, CDR2 LQKENI. CDR3 in amino acids: CASSPRTGGADTQYF. The CDR3 nucleotides are TGTGCCAGCTCACCCCGGACAGGGGGAGCAGATACGCAGTATTTT.